These 27 T cell receptor beta chains came from one sample sequenced in a study of T cell responses to AZD1222 COVID-19 vaccine. The method was immunoSEQ multiplex PCR; TCRdb's version includes in-frame clones alone and lacks a portion of them. The sample has fewer than 200,000 clones, about 89% seen once. The input for sequencing was peripheral blood, taken on day 0 of AZD1222 vaccination. The receptors stem from an adult in good health.

This chain connects TRBV5-5 to TRBJ2-3, with D tentatively TRBD2 (6 bases). The CDR3 spans 15 residues. The V end lost 4 bases, the J end lost 4 bases, and 16 bases lay between the germline ends. Germline V gene data show CDR1 as SGHKS and CDR2 as YYEKEE (reference sequence). The CDR3 coding sequence is TGTGCCAGCAGCCCGGGACTCCTACAGCCAGATACGCAGTATTTT. Residues: CASSPGLLQPDTQYF.

This chain connects TRBV7-2 to TRBJ2-5; the D gene is possibly TRBD2 (5 bases). The ends were cut back, 5 bases at V and 2 bases at J, with 15 bases in the middle. The V gene's germline CDR1 is SGHTA and CDR2 FQGNSA. The CDR3 contains 15 residues. For the CDR3, the DNA is TGTGCCAGCAGCCCATTCCGGACGGGACAAGAGACCCAGTACTTC. Translating gives CASSPFRTGQETQYF.

J is TRBJ1-5 and V is TRBV19; 7 nucleotides agree with TRBD1. CDR1 and CDR2 (germline): LNHDA, SQIVND (reference sequence). Unmatched junction bases numbered 7, after V lost 6 bases and J lost 8 bases. CDR3 size: 13 residues. The CDR3 loop is CASRKQGMEPQHF. CDR3 bases: TGTGCCAGTAGAAAACAGGGGATGGAGCCCCAGCATTTT. The whole variable domain, filled in from reference TRBV19 and TRBJ1-5, reads DGGITQSPKYLFRKEGQNVTLSCEQNLNHDAMYWYRQDPGQGLRLIYYSQIVNDFQKGDIAEGYSVSREKKESFPLTVTSAQKNPTAFYLCASRKQGMEPQHFGDGTRLSIL.

CDR3 in amino acids: CASSPGGMRGADTEAFF. CDR3 coding DNA: TGTGCCAGCAGCCCCGGGGGAATGCGGGGGGCAGACACTGAAGCTTTCTTT. V usage is TRBV7-2 and J usage is TRBJ1-1; D perhaps matches TRBD1 (6 bases). The CDR3 sequence is 17 residues long. V was cut by 5 bases and J by 3 bases, with 22 bases left in between. Germline loops: CDR1 SGHTA, CDR2 FQGNSA.

The chain joins TRBV7-3 to TRBJ2-1; D is uncertain. There are 15 residues in the CDR3. With 5 bases removed from V and 0 bases from J, the gap between germline ends came to 11 bases. Germline V gene sequence: CDR1 SGHTA, CDR2 FQGTGA. The CDR3 reads CASSTKRSSYNEQFF. CDR3 sequence (DNA): TGTGCCAGCAGCACCAAAAGATCCTCCTACAATGAGCAGTTCTTC.

The chain joins TRBV10-3 to TRBJ2-6; tentatively, D is TRBD2 (6 bases). The ends were cut back, 8 bases at V and 4 bases at J, with 15 bases in the middle. The CDR3 sequence is 15 residues long. In germline, CDR1 is ENHRY, CDR2 SYGVKD. The CDR3 coding sequence is TGTGCCATCCGTTCGGGGACTGCAGGGGCCAACGTCCTGACTTTC. Translating gives CAIRSGTAGANVLTF.

Comments on this clone: Other DNA sequences in this specimen translate into the identical CDR3. The CDR3 spells CASSIYRVVTNEKLFF. Written as DNA, the CDR3 is TGTGCCAGTAGCATCTACAGGGTTGTAACTAATGAAAAACTGTTTTTT. The chain combines TRBV19 with TRBJ1-4; weak D call: TRBD1 (6 bases). There are 16 residues in the CDR3. The V gene's germline CDR1 is LNHDA and CDR2 SQIVND (reference sequence). Trimming left V 6 bases short and J 1 base short, with 15 bases between.

The V call is TRBV7-9, the J call TRBJ1-4; D call uncertain. The CDR3 covers 18 residues. The germline V and J ends were trimmed by 5 bases and 4 bases, with 23 bases remaining between them. The germline V gene encodes CDR1 SEHNR and CDR2 FQNEAQ (reference sequence). The CDR3 DNA sequence: TGTGCCAGCAGCCCGGCCTCAGGTTCGTTTAGGCATAATGAAAAACTGTTTTTT. Its protein is CASSPASGSFRHNEKLFF.

The chain employs TRBV6-6 and TRBJ2-5, with a tentative D call TRBD1 (6 bases). The CDR3 contains 14 residues. CDR1 is MNHNY, CDR2 SVGAGI, per germline (reference sequence). V shed 5 bases and J shed 2 bases, with 12 bases lying between them. The CDR3 sequence is CASSREQGQETQYF. CDR3 nucleotides: TGTGCCAGCAGTCGGGAACAGGGACAAGAGACCCAGTACTTC.

The DNA of the CDR3 is TGCGCCAGCAGCTTGGACAGCCGTCCCGGGGAGCTGTTTTTT. Translation gives CASSLDSRPGELFF. The chain employs TRBV5-1 and TRBJ2-2; D unclear. CDR1 and CDR2 (germline): SGHRS, YFSETQ. The V end lost 0 bases, the J end lost 6 bases, and 9 bases lay between the germline ends. The CDR3 sequence is 14 residues long. The whole variable domain, filled in from reference TRBV5-1 and TRBJ2-2, reads KAGVTQTPRYLIKTRGQQVTLSCSPISGHRSVSWYQQTPGQGLQFLFEYFSETQRNKGNFPGRFSGRQFSNSRSEMNVSTLELGDSALYLCASSLDSRPGELFFGEGSRLTVL.

V and J are TRBV7-9 and TRBJ1-1, with D hard to call. This CDR3 is 18 amino acids long. The germline V gene encodes CDR1 SEHNR and CDR2 FQNEAQ (reference sequence). Trimming cost V 5 bases and J 6 bases, with 28 bases left between them. The CDR3 bases are TGTGCCAGCAGCCCTCCTAGCTTTGGACTGGCTATGGGCCCTGAAGCTTTCTTT. Translated: CASSPPSFGLAMGPEAFF.

The chain carries TRBV2 and TRBJ1-2, with D hard to call. Germline lookup yields CDR1 SNHLY and CDR2 FYNNEI. The V and J ends lost 6 bases and 7 bases respectively, with 21 bases between them. This CDR3 region has 15 residues. As DNA, the CDR3 is TGTGCCAGCAGACTTAATACCTTGTCGGGTCTTGGCTACACCTTC. It specifies CASRLNTLSGLGYTF.

This chain links TRBV30 with TRBJ1-2; the match to TRBD1 covers 7 bases. CDR3 length: 15 residues. The junction had 6 bases not matched to a gene; V was cut back by 0 bases and J by 2 bases. The V gene's germline CDR1 is GTSNPN and CDR2 SVGIG (reference sequence). The CDR3 nucleotides read TGTGCCTGGAGTGTAGCAGGGGGACCCAACTATGGCTACACCTTC. Translating it yields CAWSVAGGPNYGYTF.

This chain connects TRBV28 to TRBJ1-1; D gene uncertain. The CDR3 loop spans 12 amino acids. The germline V gene has CDR1 MDHEN and CDR2 SYDVKM. The ends were cut back, 5 bases at V and 11 bases at J, with 15 bases in the middle. The CDR3 DNA follows: TGTGCCAGCAGTCTGAGCGGGGTTTTCGCTTTCTTT. It encodes CASSLSGVFAFF.

The V and J genes are TRBV24-1 and TRBJ2-2, with D tentatively TRBD2 (6 bases). V lost 3 bases and J lost 5, with 9 bases in between. Germline CDR1 is KGHDR and CDR2 is SFDVKD. The CDR3 contains 14 residues. The CDR3 DNA reads TGTGCCACCAGTGATCGGGGGAAGACCGGGGAGCTGTTTTTT. Translation: CATSDRGKTGELFF.

The rearrangement links TRBV27 to TRBJ2-7; 7 bases fit TRBD1. The CDR3 sequence is 15 residues long. CDR1 is MNHEY, CDR2 SMNVEV, per germline (reference sequence). After removal of 2 bases from V and 3 bases from J, the junction contained 7 bases not matched to a gene. In nucleotides, the CDR3 is TGTGCCAGCAGTTTAGTCGCAGGGGGAAACTACGAGCAGTACTTC. This encodes CASSLVAGGNYEQYF.

This chain connects TRBV28 to TRBJ1-5; 8 nucleotides line up with TRBD1. The CDR3 runs 14 residues. Germline V lookup: CDR1 MDHEN, CDR2 SYDVKM. J gave up 3 bases and V 5 bases, and 3 bases lay outside the gene matches. As DNA, the CDR3 is TGTGCCAGCAGTCGGACAGGGAACAATCAGCCCCAGCATTTT. It encodes CASSRTGNNQPQHF.

This chain uses TRBV2 with TRBJ2-3, with 10 bases aligning to TRBD2. Germline V gene data show CDR1 as SNHLY and CDR2 as FYNNEI. V was pared by 7 bases and J by 2 bases, with 3 bases of the junction left unmatched. The CDR3 extends over 14 amino acids. CDR3 nucleotides: TGTGCCAGCAAAGGACTAGCGGACACAGATACGCAGTATTTT. It yields the protein CASKGLADTDTQYF.

The chain joins TRBV3-1 (or the pseudogene TRBV3-2) to TRBJ1-1, with D uncertain. The germline CDR1 and CDR2 sequences are LGHDT and YNNKEL (reference sequence). Trimming cost V 1 base and J 5 bases, with 11 bases left between them. The CDR3 consists of 14 residues. The CDR3 sequence: CASSQGRGTTEAFF. Written as DNA, the CDR3 is TGTGCCAGCAGCCAAGGGCGGGGAACGACTGAAGCTTTCTTT.

The rearrangement links TRBV4-3 to TRBJ1-4; weak D call: TRBD1 (5 bases). CDR1 and CDR2 (germline): LGHNA, YSLEER. The V and J ends lost 0 bases and 3 bases respectively, with 11 bases between them. The CDR3 totals 16 residues. The CDR3 sequence: CASSQDVSGSNEKLFF. For the CDR3, the DNA is TGCGCCAGCAGCCAAGATGTCTCAGGGTCTAATGAAAAACTGTTTTTT.

CDR3 residues: CASSAGTGRTEAFF. The CDR3, as DNA: TGTGCCAGCAGCGCGGGGACAGGGAGAACTGAAGCTTTCTTT. The chain combines TRBV5-4 with TRBJ1-1, with 9 bases that match TRBD1. The CDR3 is 14 residues long. Germline CDR1 is SGHNT and CDR2 is YYREEE (reference sequence). V dropped 4 bases and J dropped 5; count of bases not matched to a gene: 6.

The chain links TRBV14 to TRBJ2-5, with 8 bases matching TRBD1. In germline, CDR1 is SGHDN, CDR2 FVKESK. Trimming cost V 3 bases and J 5 bases; bases outside gene matches: 8. CDR3 length: 15 amino acids. CDR3 residues: CASSQFRDRMETQYF. DNA for the CDR3: TGTGCCAGCAGCCAGTTTCGGGACAGGATGGAGACCCAGTACTTC.

The chain links TRBV5-4 to TRBJ2-1, with D possibly being TRBD1 (6 bases). The V end lost 4 bases, the J end lost 0 bases, and 17 bases lay between the germline ends. CDR1 and CDR2 from the germline V gene are SGHNT and YYREEE (reference sequence). The CDR3 is 17 amino acids. The CDR3 reads CASSAKGHPASYNEQFF. CDR3 DNA: TGTGCCAGCAGCGCCAAGGGACATCCAGCCTCCTACAATGAGCAGTTCTTC.

The genes are TRBV7-2 and TRBJ2-3, with TRBD2 matching 9 bases. V was clipped by 5 bases and J by 4 bases; unmatched bases: 7. The CDR3 runs to 15 residues. In germline, CDR1 is SGHTA, CDR2 FQGNSA. The CDR3 loop reads CASSLSGSGADTQYF. Here the CDR3 DNA reads TGTGCCAGCAGCCTTAGCGGGAGTGGGGCAGATACGCAGTATTTT.

The chain uses TRBV27 and TRBJ2-7; 9 nucleotides agree with TRBD1. V was clipped by 6 bases and J by 1 base; unmatched bases: 7. The CDR3 is made up of 15 amino acids. Germline values: CDR1 MNHEY, CDR2 SMNVEV (reference sequence). CDR3 nucleotide sequence: TGTGCCAGCAGCCCGGGACAGGGAATTTCCTACGAGCAGTACGTC. This translates into CASSPGQGISYEQYV.

The gene calls are TRBV13 and TRBJ1-6; TRBD1 might be the D (6 bases). Germline V gene sequence: CDR1 PRHDT, CDR2 FYEKMQ (reference sequence). The CDR3 is 15 amino acids. Trimming removed 6 bases from V and 2 bases from J, with 11 bases in between. The CDR3 sequence is CASSEQGPYNSPLHF. The CDR3 region has the DNA TGTGCCAGCAGTGAACAGGGACCCTATAATTCACCCCTCCACTTT. Supplemented by reference TRBV13 and TRBJ1-6, the full variable domain reads AAGVIQSPRHLIKEKRETATLKCYPIPRHDTVYWYQQGPGQDPQFLISFYEKMQSDKGSIPDRFSAQQFSDYHSELNMSSLELGDSALYFCASSEQGPYNSPLHFGNGTRLTVT.

The chain joins TRBV7-9 to TRBJ2-7; tentatively, D is TRBD2 (5 bases). CDR3 length: 17 amino acids. CDR1 and CDR2 from the germline V gene are SEHNR and FQNEAQ (reference sequence). Trimming removed 5 bases from V and 4 bases from J, with 24 bases in between. The CDR3 bases are TGTGCCAGCAGCCCCCCGGTTCTAGCCGGAGAAAGGTACGAGCAGTACTTC. The encoded protein is CASSPPVLAGERYEQYF.